Many counts were recorded for the clone carrying this T cell receptor beta chain. Its antigen remains unidentified. The data were obtained in a study of CD8+CD57+ T cells in acquired aplastic anemia. In the study overall: Sorted CD4+ and CD8+ cell DNA averaged approximately 3 ug.

The template used for profiling TCR beta VDJ and CDR3 was genomic DNA. TCRdb passed the reads through MiXCR, listing each CDR3 protein once. This sample has just over 400,000 distinct CDR3 sequences, with roughly 68% found just once. Study-level points and caveats: In CD8+ cells, Simpson's diversity showed no significant difference between patients and controls.

The clonotype was recovered from a human donor in good health, serving as a control. Sequenced: sorted CD4+, CD8+, or CD8+CD57+ T cells (not recorded which) from PBMCs.

As DNA, the CDR3 is TGTGCCAGCAGCTCGGGGGGAAGCACAAGCTCCTACAATGAGCAGTTCTTC. This gives the protein CASSSGGSTSSYNEQFF. V is TRBV25-1 and J is TRBJ2-1; 7 positions agree with TRBD2. V trimming: 6 bases; J trimming: 0 bases; junction bases outside the gene matches: 11. The CDR3 length is 17 residues. The germline V gene has CDR1 MGHDK and CDR2 SYGVNS.